The 20 T cell receptor beta chains below all came from one sample that was sequenced in a study of blood T cell repertoires in COVID-19. Produced via immunoSEQ multiplex PCR; TCRdb's table is partial and in-frame only. The repertoire consists of around 250,000 clones, with about 90% occurring once and the leading ten covering approximately 6.2%. Material for sequencing was peripheral blood. The receptors derive from a man between 60 and 75 years old with acute or convalescent COVID-19.

V usage is TRBV4-1 and J usage is TRBJ2-7, with D perhaps TRBD1 (6 bases). V shed 0 bases and J shed 3 bases, with 15 bases lying between them. The CDR3 extends over 16 amino acids. Germline V CDR1 and CDR2: MGHRA, YSYEKL. The CDR3 sequence is CASSQEGNSGVYEQYF. DNA of the CDR3: TGCGCCAGCAGCCAAGAAGGGAATTCAGGGGTCTACGAGCAGTACTTC.

This sequence joins TRBV27 and TRBJ2-7; a weak D match, TRBD1 (5 bases). The CDR3 runs 17 residues. From germline, CDR1 is MNHEY and CDR2 SMNVEV (reference sequence). Trimming removed 2 bases at V and 0 bases at J, with 17 bases between. The CDR3 nucleotides read TGTGCCAGCAGTTTACCCAATTACAGGTACTGCTCCTACGAGCAGTACTTC. Its translation is CASSLPNYRYCSYEQYF.

The rearrangement joins TRBV12-5 to TRBJ1-1, with 7 bases that match TRBD1. This CDR3 has 18 residues. The trim removed 0 bases at V and 4 bases at J, leaving 14 bases unmatched. The germline V gene has CDR1 LGHNT and CDR2 FRNRAP. The CDR3 DNA is TGTGCTAGTGGTTTGGTAATAGGGCCACCGACAGGGTTCACTGAAGCTTTCTTT. Protein sequence: CASGLVIGPPTGFTEAFF.

CDR3 DNA sequence: TGTGCCAGCACCGGAAAGGTAGGGGGTAGGAGCTACACCTTC. Its protein is CASTGKVGGRSYTF. V gene TRBV19 combines with J gene TRBJ1-2, with a weak D call TRBD1 (6 bases). This CDR3 is built from 14 residues. The V gene lost 9 bases and the J gene lost 9 bases, with 23 bases spanning the gap. CDR1 and CDR2 (germline): LNHDA, SQIVND (reference sequence).

This clone was detected only once. The J gene is TRBJ2-3, the V gene TRBV11-2, with TRBD1 as a possible D gene (6 bases). The CDR3 has 14 residues. V dropped 4 bases and J dropped 4 bases, with 12 bases sitting between them. Germline assignment: CDR1 SGHAT and CDR2 FQNNGV. The CDR3 bases are TGTGCCAGCAGCTCGACCAGGGGAGCAGATACGCAGTATTTT. Its protein is CASSSTRGADTQYF.

This clone has just a few counts. For the CDR3, the DNA is TGTGCCAGCAGCCCGACAGGGGGCAATCAGCCCCAGCATTTT. The encoded protein is CASSPTGGNQPQHF. The V gene is TRBV9, the J gene TRBJ1-5, with 8 nucleotides matching TRBD1. Per the germline V gene, CDR1 is SGDLS and CDR2 is YYNGEE. The CDR3 spans 14 residues. V shed 4 bases and J 2 bases; nucleotides not matched to a gene: 2.

The J gene is TRBJ1-5, the V gene TRBV24-1; no clear D gene. CDR3 size: 12 residues. Germline V gene lookup returns CDR1 KGHDR and CDR2 SFDVKD. Trimming took 6 bases from V and 5 from J, leaving 7 bases between them. This CDR3 is CATSKDYQPQHF. The CDR3 bases are TGTGCCACCAGTAAAGACTATCAGCCCCAGCATTTT.

This chain links TRBV9 with TRBJ2-5; weak D call: TRBD1 (5 bases). The germline CDR1 and CDR2 sequences are SGDLS and YYNGEE. This CDR3 region has 13 residues. Trimming cost V 1 base and J 5 bases, with 9 bases left between them. In DNA, the CDR3 is TGTGCCAGCAGCGTATATTGGGGCGAGACCCAGTACTTC. Residues: CASSVYWGETQYF. Variable domain in full (rest from reference TRBV9 and TRBJ2-5): DSGVTQTPKHLITATGQRVTLRCSPRSGDLSVYWYQQSLDQGLQFLIQYYNGEERAKGNILERFSAQQFPDLHSELNLSSLELGDSALYFCASSVYWGETQYFGPGTRLLVL.

CDR3 region: CAISGENEKLFF. The CDR3 nucleotides read TGTGCCATCAGTGGAGAAAATGAAAAACTGTTTTTT. J is TRBJ1-4 and V is TRBV10-3; no definite D call. The CDR3 has 12 amino acids. Trimming shortened V by 4 bases and J by 5 bases, and 5 bases separated the two germline ends. In germline, CDR1 is ENHRY, CDR2 SYGVKD.

This chain connects TRBV11-2 to TRBJ2-7; D is unresolved. Per germline, CDR1 SGHAT and CDR2 FQNNGV. The CDR3 is 17 residues long. Trimming left V 5 bases short and J 7 bases short, with 27 bases between. CDR3 sequence (DNA): TGTGCCAGCAGCCCCCGCGCTACTTCCGGAACCGAGGTGGAGCAGTACTTC. As protein: CASSPRATSGTEVEQYF.

This chain joins TRBV28 and TRBJ1-3; D possibly corresponds to TRBD1 (5 bases). The germline V and J ends were trimmed by 6 bases and 0 bases, with 12 bases remaining between them. The CDR3 is 15 residues long. Germline assignment: CDR1 MDHEN and CDR2 SYDVKM. The CDR3 is CASRGHRHSGNTIYF. CDR3 in DNA: TGTGCCAGCAGAGGACACCGCCACTCTGGAAACACCATATATTTT.

This chain joins TRBV18 and TRBJ2-3; 9 positions match TRBD1. This CDR3 is built from 14 residues. The ends lost 3 bases at V and 4 bases at J; junction bases unmatched: 2. Germline V gene sequence: CDR1 KGHSH, CDR2 LQKENI. CDR3 bases: TGTGCCAGCTCACCGGACAGGGGCGCAGATACGCAGTATTTT. Protein product: CASSPDRGADTQYF.

This chain joins TRBV27 and TRBJ2-7; D is perhaps TRBD2 (6 bases). Germline assignment: CDR1 MNHEY and CDR2 SMNVEV (reference sequence). CDR3 length: 13 residues. Trimming took off 3 bases at V and 3 bases at J, with 9 bases between the two ends. CDR3 in DNA: TGTGCCAGCAGTTTCGGGCGGGGCTACGAGCAGTACTTC. This codes for CASSFGRGYEQYF.

This clone was found a few times. This chain uses TRBV24-1 with TRBJ2-1; 10 nucleotides line up with TRBD1. Germline values: CDR1 KGHDR, CDR2 SFDVKD. CDR3 length equals 16 residues. Germline trimming cut 3 bases from V and 6 bases from J; bases unmatched to any gene: 7. The CDR3 sequence: CATSDARWTGGNEQFF. In DNA form, the CDR3 reads TGTGCCACCAGTGATGCCCGTTGGACAGGGGGCAATGAGCAGTTCTTC.

The gene calls are TRBV7-2 and TRBJ2-5, with 10 bases lining up with TRBD1. The CDR3 loop spans 14 amino acids. With 5 bases clipped from V and 5 bases from J, the junction kept 5 bases outside the gene matches. Germline V CDR1 and CDR2: SGHTA, FQGNSA. DNA of the CDR3: TGTGCCAGCAGCCGGACAGGGGGGTTGGAGACCCAGTACTTC. Translating it yields CASSRTGGLETQYF.

This clone was recorded only once. V gene TRBV5-4 combines with J gene TRBJ2-3, with 7 bases lining up with TRBD2. The junction had 3 bases not matched to a gene; V was cut back by 5 bases and J by 0 bases. Looked up from germline, CDR1 is SGHNT and CDR2 is YYREEE (reference sequence). The CDR3 spans 14 residues. CDR3 sequence (DNA): TGTGCCAGCAGGCTAGCGGTTAGCACAGATACGCAGTATTTT. Its protein is CASRLAVSTDTQYF. The complete variable domain, with remaining parts taken from reference TRBV5-4 and TRBJ2-3, reads ETGVTQSPTHLIKTRGQQVTLRCSSQSGHNTVSWYQQALGQGPQFIFQYYREEENGRGNFPPRFSGLQFPNYSSELNVNALELDDSALYLCASRLAVSTDTQYFGPGTRLTVL.

This clone was detected once. The junction and the germline gene differ at one end; a read error may be behind it. This chain joins TRBV25-1 and TRBJ1-2; 9 bases agree with TRBD1. Looked up from germline, CDR1 is MGHDK and CDR2 is SYGVNS. The CDR3 has 14 amino acids. CDR3: CASTETGGTYGYTF. CDR3 in DNA: TGTGCCAGCACTGAAACAGGGGGCACCTATGGCTACACCTTC.

This clone has only one observation. This chain uses TRBV18 with TRBJ1-3; D perhaps matches TRBD1 (5 bases). CDR3 length: 14 residues. V was pared by 4 bases and J by 0 bases, with 7 bases between. Germline lookup yields CDR1 KGHSH and CDR2 LQKENI. CDR3 nucleotides: TGTGCCAGCTCACTGGACAACTCTGGAAACACCATATATTTT. As protein: CASSLDNSGNTIYF.

The chain carries TRBV7-2 and TRBJ2-7; 9 positions agree with TRBD2. Germline lookup yields CDR1 SGHTA and CDR2 FQGNSA. This CDR3 is 15 amino acids long. V gave up 5 bases and J gave up 2 bases; unmatched junction bases: 7. The CDR3 coding sequence is TGTGCCAGCAGCGGGGGTAGCGGGAGTCCCTACGAGCAGTACTTC. Translating it yields CASSGGSGSPYEQYF.

The rearrangement joins TRBV5-1 to TRBJ1-1; TRBD1 is a possible D gene (6 bases). The germline V gene has CDR1 SGHRS and CDR2 YFSETQ. V was pared by 0 bases and J by 4 bases, with 13 bases between. The CDR3 spans 15 residues. In nucleotides, the CDR3 is TGCGCCAGCAGCTTGGAAAGTACAGGGTCCACTGAAGCTTTCTTT. This codes for CASSLESTGSTEAFF.